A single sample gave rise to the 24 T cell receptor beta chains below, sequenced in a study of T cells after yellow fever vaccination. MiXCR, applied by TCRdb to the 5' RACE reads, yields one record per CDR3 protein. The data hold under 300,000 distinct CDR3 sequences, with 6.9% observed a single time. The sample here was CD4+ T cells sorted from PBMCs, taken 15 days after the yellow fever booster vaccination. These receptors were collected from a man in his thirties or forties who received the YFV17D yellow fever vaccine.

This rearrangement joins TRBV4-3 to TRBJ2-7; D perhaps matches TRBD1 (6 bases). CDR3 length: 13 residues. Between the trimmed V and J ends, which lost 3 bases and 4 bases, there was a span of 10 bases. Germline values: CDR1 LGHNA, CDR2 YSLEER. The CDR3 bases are TGCGCCAGCAGCCAGATACAGGGTTACGAGCAGTACTTC. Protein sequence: CASSQIQGYEQYF.

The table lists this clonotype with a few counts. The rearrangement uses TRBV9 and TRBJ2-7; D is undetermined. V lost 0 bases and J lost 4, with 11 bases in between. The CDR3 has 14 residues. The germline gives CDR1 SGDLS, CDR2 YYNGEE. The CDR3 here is CASSVAVGRYEQYF. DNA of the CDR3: TGTGCCAGCAGCGTAGCAGTGGGCAGATACGAGCAGTACTTC.

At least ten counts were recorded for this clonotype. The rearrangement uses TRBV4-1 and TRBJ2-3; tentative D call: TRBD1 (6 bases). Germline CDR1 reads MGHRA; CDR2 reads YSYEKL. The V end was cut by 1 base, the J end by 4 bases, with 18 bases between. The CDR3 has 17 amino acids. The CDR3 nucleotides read TGCGCCAGCAGCCAAGCCCGGACCTACAGGGCCCCAGATACGCAGTATTTT. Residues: CASSQARTYRAPDTQYF.

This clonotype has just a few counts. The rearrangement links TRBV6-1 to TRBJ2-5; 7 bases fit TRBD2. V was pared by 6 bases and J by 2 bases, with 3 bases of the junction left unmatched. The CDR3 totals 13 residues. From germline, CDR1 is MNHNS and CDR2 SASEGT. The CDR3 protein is CASRTLAQETQYF. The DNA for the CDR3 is TGTGCCAGCAGAACACTAGCGCAAGAGACCCAGTACTTC.

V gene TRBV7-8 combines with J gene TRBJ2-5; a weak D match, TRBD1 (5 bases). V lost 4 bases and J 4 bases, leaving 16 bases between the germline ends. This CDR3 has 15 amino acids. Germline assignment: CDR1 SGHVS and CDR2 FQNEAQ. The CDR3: CASSSLLVGPETQYF. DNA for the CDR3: TGTGCCAGCAGCTCCCTTCTTGTGGGGCCAGAGACCCAGTACTTC.

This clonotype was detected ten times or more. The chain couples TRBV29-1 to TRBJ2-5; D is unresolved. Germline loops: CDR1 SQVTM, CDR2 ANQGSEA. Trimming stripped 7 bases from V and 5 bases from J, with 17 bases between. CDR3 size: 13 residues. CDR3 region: CSAAIRLFETQYF. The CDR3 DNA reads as TGCAGCGCCGCTATCCGACTGTTTGAGACCCAGTACTTC.

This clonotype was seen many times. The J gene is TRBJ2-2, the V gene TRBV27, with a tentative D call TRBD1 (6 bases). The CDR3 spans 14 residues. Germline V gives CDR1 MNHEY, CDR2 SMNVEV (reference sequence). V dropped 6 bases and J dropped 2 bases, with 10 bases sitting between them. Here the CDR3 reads CASRVQGNTGELFF. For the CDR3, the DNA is TGTGCCAGCAGGGTACAGGGAAACACCGGGGAGCTGTTTTTT.

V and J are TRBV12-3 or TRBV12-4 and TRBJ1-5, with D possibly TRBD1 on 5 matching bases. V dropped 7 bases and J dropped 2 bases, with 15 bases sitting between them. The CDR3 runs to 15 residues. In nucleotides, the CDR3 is TGTGCCAGCACCCTCGGGGGTTTTGGCAATCAGCCCCAGCATTTT. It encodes CASTLGGFGNQPQHF.

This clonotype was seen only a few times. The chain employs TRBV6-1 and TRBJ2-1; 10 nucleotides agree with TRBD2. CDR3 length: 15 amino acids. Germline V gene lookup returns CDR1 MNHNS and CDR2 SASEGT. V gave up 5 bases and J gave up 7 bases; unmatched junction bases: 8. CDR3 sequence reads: CASSRTGTSENEQFF. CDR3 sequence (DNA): TGTGCCAGCAGTCGAACCGGGACTAGCGAAAATGAGCAGTTCTTC.

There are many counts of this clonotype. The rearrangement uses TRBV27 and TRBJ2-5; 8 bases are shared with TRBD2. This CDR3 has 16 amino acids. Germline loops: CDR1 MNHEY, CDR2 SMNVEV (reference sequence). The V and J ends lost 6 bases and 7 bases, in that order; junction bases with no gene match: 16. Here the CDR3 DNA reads TGTGCCAGCAGCTCCGGAGAGGCGGGAGGACTTGGGACCCAGTACTTC. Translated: CASSSGEAGGLGTQYF.

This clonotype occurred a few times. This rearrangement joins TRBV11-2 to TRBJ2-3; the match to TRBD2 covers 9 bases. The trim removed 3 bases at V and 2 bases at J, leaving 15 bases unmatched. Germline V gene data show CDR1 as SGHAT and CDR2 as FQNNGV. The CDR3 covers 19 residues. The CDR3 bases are TGTGCCAGCAGCTTTCGCGGAGGACTAGCGCTATCCTACACAGATACGCAGTATTTT. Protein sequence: CASSFRGGLALSYTDTQYF.

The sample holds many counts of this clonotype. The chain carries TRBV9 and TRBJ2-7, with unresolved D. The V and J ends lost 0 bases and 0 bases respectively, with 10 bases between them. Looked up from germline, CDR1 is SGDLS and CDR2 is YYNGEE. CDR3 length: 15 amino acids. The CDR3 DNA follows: TGTGCCAGCAGCGTAGATGCCGTCAGCTCCTACGAGCAGTACTTC. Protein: CASSVDAVSSYEQYF.

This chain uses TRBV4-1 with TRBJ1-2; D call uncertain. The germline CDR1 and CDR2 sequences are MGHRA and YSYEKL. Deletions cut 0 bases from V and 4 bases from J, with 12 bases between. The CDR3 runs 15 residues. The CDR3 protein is CASSQDRGGPYGYTF. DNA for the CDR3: TGCGCCAGCAGCCAAGATCGTGGCGGCCCCTATGGCTACACCTTC.

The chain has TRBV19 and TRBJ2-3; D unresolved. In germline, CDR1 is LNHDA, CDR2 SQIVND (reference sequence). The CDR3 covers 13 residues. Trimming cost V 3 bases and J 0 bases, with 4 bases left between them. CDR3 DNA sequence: TGTGCCAGTAGTATGGACAGCACAGATACGCAGTATTTT. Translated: CASSMDSTDTQYF.

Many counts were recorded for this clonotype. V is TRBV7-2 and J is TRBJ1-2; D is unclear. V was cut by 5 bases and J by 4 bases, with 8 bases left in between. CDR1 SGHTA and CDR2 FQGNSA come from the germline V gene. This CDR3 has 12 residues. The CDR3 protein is CASSQSRYGYTF. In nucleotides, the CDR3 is TGTGCCAGCAGCCAATCTCGCTATGGCTACACCTTC.

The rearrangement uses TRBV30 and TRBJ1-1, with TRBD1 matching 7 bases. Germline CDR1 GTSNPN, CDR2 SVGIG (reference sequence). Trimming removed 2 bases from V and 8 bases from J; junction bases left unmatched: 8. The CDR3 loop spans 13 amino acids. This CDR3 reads CAWSKDRRYEAFF. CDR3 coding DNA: TGTGCCTGGAGTAAGGACAGGAGGTACGAAGCTTTCTTT.

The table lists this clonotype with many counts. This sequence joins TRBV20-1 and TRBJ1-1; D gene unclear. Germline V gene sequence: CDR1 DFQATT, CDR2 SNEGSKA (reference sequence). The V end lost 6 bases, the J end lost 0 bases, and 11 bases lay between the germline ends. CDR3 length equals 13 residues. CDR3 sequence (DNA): TGCAGTGCGCGATATATCATGAACACTGAAGCTTTCTTT. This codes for CSARYIMNTEAFF.

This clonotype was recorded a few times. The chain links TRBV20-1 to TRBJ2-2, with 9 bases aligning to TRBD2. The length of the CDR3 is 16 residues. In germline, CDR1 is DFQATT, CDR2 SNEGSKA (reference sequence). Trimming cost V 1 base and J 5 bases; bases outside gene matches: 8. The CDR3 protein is CSARVAGAVRTGELFF. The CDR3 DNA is TGCAGTGCTAGAGTAGCGGGAGCGGTTCGGACCGGGGAGCTGTTTTTT.

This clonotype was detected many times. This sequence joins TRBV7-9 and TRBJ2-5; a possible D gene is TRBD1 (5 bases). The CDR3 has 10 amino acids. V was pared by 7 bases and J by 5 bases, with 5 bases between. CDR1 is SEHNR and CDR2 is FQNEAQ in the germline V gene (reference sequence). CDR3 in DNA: TGTGCCAGCAAGGGGGAGACCCAGTACTTC. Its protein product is CASKGETQYF.

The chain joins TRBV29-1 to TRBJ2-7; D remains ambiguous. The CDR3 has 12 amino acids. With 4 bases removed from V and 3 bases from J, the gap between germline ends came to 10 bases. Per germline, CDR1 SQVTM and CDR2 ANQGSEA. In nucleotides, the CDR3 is TGCAGCGTTGGGTACGTCAGCTACGAGCAGTACTTC. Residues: CSVGYVSYEQYF.

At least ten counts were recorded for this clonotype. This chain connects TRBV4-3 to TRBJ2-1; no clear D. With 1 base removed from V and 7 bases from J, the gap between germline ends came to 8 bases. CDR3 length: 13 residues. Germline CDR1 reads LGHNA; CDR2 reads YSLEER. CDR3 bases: TGCGCCAGCAGCCAAGTTTCCGGGAATGAGCAGTTCTTC. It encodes CASSQVSGNEQFF.

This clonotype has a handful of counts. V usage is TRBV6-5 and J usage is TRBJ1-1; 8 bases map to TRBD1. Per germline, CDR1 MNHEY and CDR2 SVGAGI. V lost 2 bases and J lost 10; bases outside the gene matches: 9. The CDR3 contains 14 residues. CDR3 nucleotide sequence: TGTGCCAGCAGTTACACAGCAGGGGGCGGGGGAGCTTTCTTT. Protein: CASSYTAGGGGAFF.

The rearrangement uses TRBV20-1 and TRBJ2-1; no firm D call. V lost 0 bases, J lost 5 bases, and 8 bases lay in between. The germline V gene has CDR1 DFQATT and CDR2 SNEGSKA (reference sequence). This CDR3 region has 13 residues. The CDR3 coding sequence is TGCAGTGCTAGAGATGGTAGCAACAATGAGCAGTTCTTC. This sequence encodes CSARDGSNNEQFF.

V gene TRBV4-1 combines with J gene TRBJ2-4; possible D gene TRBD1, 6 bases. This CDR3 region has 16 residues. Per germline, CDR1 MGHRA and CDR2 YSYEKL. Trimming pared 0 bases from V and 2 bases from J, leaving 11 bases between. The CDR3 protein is CASSQDPTGTKNIQYF. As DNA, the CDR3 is TGCGCCAGCAGCCAAGACCCCACAGGGACCAAAAACATTCAGTACTTC.